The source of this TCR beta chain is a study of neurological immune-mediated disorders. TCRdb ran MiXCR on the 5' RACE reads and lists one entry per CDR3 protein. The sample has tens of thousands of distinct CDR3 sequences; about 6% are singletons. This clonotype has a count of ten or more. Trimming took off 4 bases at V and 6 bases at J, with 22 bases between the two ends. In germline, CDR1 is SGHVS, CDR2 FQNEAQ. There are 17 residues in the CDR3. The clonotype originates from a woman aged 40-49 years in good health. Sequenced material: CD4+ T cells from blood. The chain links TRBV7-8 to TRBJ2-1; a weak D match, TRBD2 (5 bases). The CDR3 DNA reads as TGTGCCAGCAGCTCCAAAAGACCCCTAGCTATGTCCAATGAGCAGTTCTTC. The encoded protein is CASSSKRPLAMSNEQFF.